This TCR beta chain was profiled in a study of OX40 agonist ivuxolimab in advanced cancers. Whole-study context: Of mixed ages from about 23 to 90 and averaging roughly 66 years, the group was around 78% male.

Baseline was the first blood sampling point, followed by cycle 4 day 1 and cycle 7 day 1. This CDR3 has 16 amino acids. Germline CDR1 is SGHDT and CDR2 is YYEEEE. Losses at the gene ends were 0 bases for V and 6 bases for J; bases not matched to a gene: 8. Here immunoSEQ multiplex PCR was the method, and the copy in TCRdb shows in-frame clones only, minus some. This sample has under 85,000 clones, with roughly 90% found just once. About this clone: Its antigen is still unknown.

Study-wide findings and caveats: In general, CD8+ T cells held more expanded clones than CD4+ did, on average. The antigen specificity of the peripheral T cells (those that were expanded) was not determined.

Sequenced material: CD4+ or CD8+ T cells sorted from blood, taken in a trial of the OX40 agonist ivuxolimab. This receptor was identified in an adult with an advanced solid tumor such as melanoma, head and neck, liver or kidney cancer. This chain links TRBV5-6 with TRBJ2-1, with 8 bases matching TRBD1. The chain's CDR3 is CASSLGGTGRSNEQFF. DNA of the CDR3: TGTGCCAGCAGCTTGGGGGGGACAGGCAGAAGCAATGAGCAGTTCTTC.